A single sample is the source of the 25 T cell receptor beta chains below, sequenced in a study of regulatory T cells in long-lasting Graves disease. Arm-PCR with iRepertoire HTBI primers amplified the CDR3 regions for these TCR beta libraries. TCRdb reprocessed the multiplex PCR reads via MiXCR and lists one record per CDR3 protein. Among 320,000 or so distinct CDR3 sequences listed, over 15% were seen once. Described time point: newly diagnosed GD, antithyroid drugs for less than 3 months. The TCR library used RNA extracted from PBMCs. Source: peripheral blood mononuclear cells (PBMCs), taken at new diagnosis, from a patient treated with antithyroid drugs. All receptors come from a female donor with Graves disease.

The table lists this clonotype with many counts. The V gene is TRBV11-2, the J gene TRBJ2-7, with 14 bases that match TRBD2. The length of the CDR3 is 18 residues. The germline V gene has CDR1 SGHAT and CDR2 FQNNGV. V lost 6 bases, J lost 3 bases, and 13 bases stayed unmatched. CDR3 amino acids: CASSITGLAGANNYEQYF. The CDR3 nucleotides are TGTGCCAGCAGTATCACGGGACTAGCGGGAGCCAACAACTACGAGCAGTACTTC.

This clonotype was picked up many times. In nucleotides, the CDR3 is TGTGCCAGCAGTGACTACGGGAGAGTCACTGAAGCTTTCTTT. Translating it yields CASSDYGRVTEAFF. V gene TRBV6-1 combines with J gene TRBJ1-1; D remains ambiguous. With 3 bases removed from V and 4 bases from J, the gap between germline ends came to 12 bases. CDR1 and CDR2 (germline): MNHNS, SASEGT. There are 14 residues in the CDR3.

This clonotype was seen a few times. This chain connects TRBV6-1 to TRBJ2-1; TRBD2 matches at 12 bases. The J segment lost 7 bases and the V segment lost 10 bases, leaving 11 bases of the junction unmatched. The CDR3 loop spans 15 amino acids. Per the germline V gene, CDR1 is MNHNS and CDR2 is SASEGT. For the CDR3, the DNA is TGTGCCACCATATCGGCTAGCGGGAGGGGGAATGAGCAGTTCTTC. It yields the protein CATISASGRGNEQFF.

Many counts were recorded for this clonotype. The J gene is TRBJ2-2, the V gene TRBV27; TRBD2 matches 8 bases. Losses at the gene ends were 6 bases for V and 3 bases for J; bases not matched to a gene: 6. The length of the CDR3 is 15 residues. Per germline, CDR1 MNHEY and CDR2 SMNVEV (reference sequence). The CDR3 region is CASRKREKDTGELFF. The CDR3, as DNA: TGTGCCAGCAGAAAGCGGGAGAAGGACACCGGGGAGCTGTTTTTT.

This clonotype was seen a handful of times. The gene calls are TRBV3-1 and TRBJ2-2, with D unresolved. Germline V gene sequence: CDR1 LGHDT, CDR2 YNNKEL (reference sequence). The CDR3 contains 15 residues. Trimming pared 4 bases from V and 0 bases from J, leaving 9 bases between. The CDR3 bases are TGTGCCAGCAGCCGACCAGCGACGAACACCGGGGAGCTGTTTTTT. Protein product: CASSRPATNTGELFF. The full variable domain, rest sourced from reference TRBV3-1 and TRBJ2-2, is DTAVSQTPKYLVTQMGNDKSIKCEQNLGHDTMYWYKQDSKKFLKIMFSYNNKELIINETVPNRFSPKSPDKAHLNLHINSLELGDSAVYFCASSRPATNTGELFFGEGSRLTVL.

This clonotype was seen ten or more times. The CDR3 sequence is CAWRSVGHLNTEAFF. CDR3 nucleotide sequence: TGTGCCTGGAGAAGTGTGGGACACCTGAACACTGAAGCTTTCTTT. The V call is TRBV30, the J call TRBJ1-1; a weak D match, TRBD1 (6 bases). The CDR3 has 15 residues. Germline assignment: CDR1 GTSNPN and CDR2 SVGIG (reference sequence). Trimming took off 3 bases at V and 0 bases at J, with 14 bases between the two ends. Using reference TRBV30 and TRBJ1-1 for the parts outside the CDR3, the full variable domain is SQTIHQWPATLVQPVGSPLSLECTVEGTSNPNLYWYRQAAGRGLQLLFYSVGIGQISSEVPQNLSASRPQDRQFILSSKKLLLSDSGFYLCAWRSVGHLNTEAFFGQGTRLTVV.

This clonotype was seen at least ten times. The V and J genes are TRBV28 and TRBJ2-1; D possibly corresponds to TRBD2 (6 bases). The CDR3 spans 16 residues. Trimming took 3 bases from V and 0 from J, leaving 12 bases between them. Germline V gives CDR1 MDHEN, CDR2 SYDVKM. This chain's CDR3 is CASSFLGRSSYNEQFF. The CDR3 DNA is TGTGCCAGCAGTTTCTTAGGGAGGAGCTCCTACAATGAGCAGTTCTTC.

This clonotype was detected many times. The chain employs TRBV12-3 or TRBV12-4 and TRBJ2-3; 15 bases agree with TRBD2. CDR3 length: 17 amino acids. With 5 bases clipped from V and 0 bases from J, the junction kept 3 bases outside the gene matches. The CDR3 loop reads CASSTGTSGRSTDTQYF. For the CDR3, the DNA is TGTGCCAGCAGTACCGGGACTAGCGGGAGGAGCACAGATACGCAGTATTTT.

This sequence joins TRBV20-1 and TRBJ2-1; D gene unclear. V was trimmed by 5 bases and J by 10 bases, leaving 12 bases between them. The CDR3 loop spans 11 amino acids. Per germline, CDR1 DFQATT and CDR2 SNEGSKA (reference sequence). The CDR3 nucleotides are TGCAGTGCTTCTTCTACGGCCGAGCAGTTCTTC. It translates to CSASSTAEQFF.

In its sample, this clonotype was seen many times. The J gene is TRBJ2-1, the V gene TRBV20-1; TRBD2 matches 11 bases. This CDR3 spans 14 amino acids. Looked up from germline, CDR1 is DFQATT and CDR2 is SNEGSKA (reference sequence). V was clipped by 6 bases and J by 6 bases; unmatched bases: 7. The CDR3 here is CSAMGLADSNEQFF. CDR3 in DNA: TGCAGTGCCATGGGACTAGCGGACTCCAATGAGCAGTTCTTC.

This clonotype was seen repeatedly, ten times or more. The chain links TRBV28 to TRBJ2-5; either TRBD1 or TRBD2 may fit D (5 bases each). The CDR3 length is 14 residues. CDR1 and CDR2 from the germline V gene are MDHEN and SYDVKM. Trimming left V 3 bases short and J 0 bases short, with 8 bases between. In DNA form, the CDR3 reads TGTGCCAGCAGTTTGGGGACGGACCAAGAGACCCAGTACTTC. Its translation is CASSLGTDQETQYF.

This clonotype has ten or more counts. The chain is built from TRBV19 and TRBJ1-1; perhaps TRBD1 as D (6 bases). The CDR3 contains 14 residues. Looked up from germline, CDR1 is LNHDA and CDR2 is SQIVND (reference sequence). Deletions cut 3 bases from V and 7 bases from J, with 15 bases between. The CDR3 nucleotides read TGTGCCAGTAGTATTGGGTTTCGGGACAATGAAGCTTTCTTT. This codes for CASSIGFRDNEAFF. The variable domain in full, completed from reference TRBV19 and TRBJ1-1, reads DGGITQSPKYLFRKEGQNVTLSCEQNLNHDAMYWYRQDPGQGLRLIYYSQIVNDFQKGDIAEGYSVSREKKESFPLTVTSAQKNPTAFYLCASSIGFRDNEAFFGQGTRLTVV.

This clonotype was counted many times. This chain joins TRBV24-1 and TRBJ2-1, with D perhaps TRBD1 or TRBD2 (5 bases each). CDR3 length equals 15 residues. From germline, CDR1 is KGHDR and CDR2 SFDVKD. The V end was cut by 5 bases, the J end by 7 bases, with 17 bases between. The CDR3 region is CATSVRGAWGNEQFF. The CDR3 nucleotides read TGTGCCACCAGTGTACGAGGGGCTTGGGGGAATGAGCAGTTCTTC.

This clonotype was observed at least ten times. The chain combines TRBV30 with TRBJ2-2; D is unresolved. Between the trimmed V and J ends, which lost 2 bases and 2 bases, there was a span of 9 bases. The V gene's germline CDR1 is GTSNPN and CDR2 SVGIG (reference sequence). The length of the CDR3 is 14 residues. In DNA, the CDR3 is TGTGCCTGGAGTAGAGGACGTAACACCGGGGAGCTGTTTTTT. Protein product: CAWSRGRNTGELFF.

Only a few counts were recorded for this clonotype. The chain recombines TRBV10-2 with TRBJ2-7, with D possibly TRBD2 on 6 matching bases. V lost 0 bases and J lost 2, with 14 bases in between. Per germline, CDR1 WSHSY and CDR2 SAAADI. The CDR3 runs 16 residues. The CDR3 coding sequence is TGCGCCAGCAGTGAGTCCGGAGGGAAGTCCCCCTACGAGCAGTACTTC. This sequence encodes CASSESGGKSPYEQYF.

To note about this clonotype: A single base separates this from a much larger clone, so it may be a read error. The gene calls are TRBV2 and TRBJ2-1, with TRBD2 identical over 13 bases. V lost 3 bases to trimming and J lost 5 bases; unmatched junction nucleotides: 4. CDR3 length: 16 amino acids. Germline lookup yields CDR1 SNHLY and CDR2 FYNNEI. The CDR3 nucleotides are TGTGCCAGCAGTGATGGACTAGCGGGAGTCAACAATGAGCAGTTCTTC. Amino acid sequence: CASSDGLAGVNNEQFF.

This clonotype was observed at least ten times. J is TRBJ2-7 and V is TRBV28; D assignment may be TRBD1 or TRBD2 (5 bases each). The CDR3 runs to 13 residues. Germline CDR1 is MDHEN and CDR2 is SYDVKM. V gave up 6 bases and J gave up 7 bases, with 16 bases separating them. The CDR3 sequence is CASRGDTLGEQYF. The DNA for the CDR3 is TGTGCCAGCAGGGGGGATACTCTGGGGGAGCAGTACTTC.

This clonotype was seen many times. The CDR3 DNA follows: TGTGCCAGCAGCGCATCGTACAGGGTGACCACTGAAGCTTTCTTT. It is translated as CASSASYRVTTEAFF. The chain uses TRBV7-9 and TRBJ1-1, with D possibly matching TRBD1 (6 bases). The germline V and J ends were trimmed by 5 bases and 4 bases, with 17 bases remaining between them. The germline gives CDR1 SEHNR, CDR2 FQNEAQ (reference sequence). The CDR3 covers 15 residues.

J is TRBJ1-1 and V is TRBV10-1; no clear D. V lost 6 bases to trimming and J lost 1 base, with 9 bases between them. From germline, CDR1 is WNHNN and CDR2 SYGVQD (reference sequence). CDR3 length: 13 residues. The CDR3: CASSFTKNTEAFF. CDR3 DNA: TGCGCCAGCAGCTTTACCAAGAACACTGAAGCTTTCTTT.

This clonotype was recorded many times. The chain recombines TRBV7-9 with TRBJ2-7; 13 bases are shared with TRBD2. Germline V lookup: CDR1 SEHNR, CDR2 FQNEAQ (reference sequence). V shed 8 bases, J shed 5 bases, and the junction held 6 bases outside the gene matches. The CDR3 contains 14 residues. DNA of the CDR3: TGTGCCAGCCGAGGGACTAGCGGGGCGGACGAGCAGTACTTC. It is translated as CASRGTSGADEQYF.

This clonotype came up once. V is TRBV7-3 and J is TRBJ2-7; 9 bases match TRBD1. CDR1 is SGHTA and CDR2 is FQGTGA in the germline V gene. The CDR3 spans 17 residues. J gave up 7 bases and V 5 bases, and 18 bases lay outside the gene matches. This chain's CDR3 is CASSPGAGGTGMMEQYF. The CDR3 nucleotides are TGTGCCAGCAGCCCGGGGGCTGGCGGGACAGGGATGATGGAGCAGTACTTC.

Details on this clonotype: This may be a read error: a much more frequent sequence differs by one nucleotide. V usage is TRBV28 and J usage is TRBJ1-2; no firm D call. The CDR3 has 11 amino acids. Looked up from germline, CDR1 is MDHEN and CDR2 is SYDVKM. DNA of the CDR3: TGTGCCGGCAGTTTAAGTTACGGCTACACCTTC. Translating it yields CAGSLSYGYTF.

Many counts were recorded for this clonotype. The chain carries TRBV24-1 and TRBJ1-2, with D perhaps matching TRBD1 (5 bases). Germline V gives CDR1 KGHDR, CDR2 SFDVKD. Trimming stripped 3 bases from V and 4 bases from J, with 8 bases between. This CDR3 spans 13 amino acids. Here the CDR3 reads CATSDGDLYGYTF. For the CDR3, the DNA is TGTGCCACCAGTGATGGGGACCTCTATGGCTACACCTTC.

This clonotype showed up many times. The chain couples TRBV27 to TRBJ2-3; D not certain. Germline CDR1 is MNHEY and CDR2 is SMNVEV (reference sequence). The CDR3 has 16 amino acids. V was trimmed by 5 bases and J by 1 base, leaving 16 bases between them. CDR3 bases: TGTGCCAGCAGTACGTCCCCCGGGTGGGGCACAGATACGCAGTATTTT. This sequence encodes CASSTSPGWGTDTQYF.

At least ten counts were recorded for this clonotype. This chain joins TRBV12-3 or TRBV12-4 and TRBJ1-3; no definite D call. This CDR3 contains 13 residues. V was clipped by 8 bases and J by 0 bases, with 8 bases between them. CDR3 bases: TGTGCCAGCCGTGCGGCCTCTGGAAACACCATATATTTT. It encodes CASRAASGNTIYF.